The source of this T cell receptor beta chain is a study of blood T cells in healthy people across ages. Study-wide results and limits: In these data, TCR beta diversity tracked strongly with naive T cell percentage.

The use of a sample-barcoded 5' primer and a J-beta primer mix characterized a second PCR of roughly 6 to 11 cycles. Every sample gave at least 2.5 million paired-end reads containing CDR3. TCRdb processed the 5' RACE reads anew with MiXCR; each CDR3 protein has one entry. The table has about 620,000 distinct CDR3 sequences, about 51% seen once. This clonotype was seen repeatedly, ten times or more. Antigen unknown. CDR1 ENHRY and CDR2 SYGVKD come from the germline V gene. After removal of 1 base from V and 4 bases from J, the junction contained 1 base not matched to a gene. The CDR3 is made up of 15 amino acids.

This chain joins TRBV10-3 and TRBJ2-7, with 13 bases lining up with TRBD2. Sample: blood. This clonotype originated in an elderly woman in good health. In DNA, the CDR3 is TGTGCCATCAGTGAGTTGACTAGCGGGAGGTACGAGCAGTACTTC. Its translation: CAISELTSGRYEQYF.